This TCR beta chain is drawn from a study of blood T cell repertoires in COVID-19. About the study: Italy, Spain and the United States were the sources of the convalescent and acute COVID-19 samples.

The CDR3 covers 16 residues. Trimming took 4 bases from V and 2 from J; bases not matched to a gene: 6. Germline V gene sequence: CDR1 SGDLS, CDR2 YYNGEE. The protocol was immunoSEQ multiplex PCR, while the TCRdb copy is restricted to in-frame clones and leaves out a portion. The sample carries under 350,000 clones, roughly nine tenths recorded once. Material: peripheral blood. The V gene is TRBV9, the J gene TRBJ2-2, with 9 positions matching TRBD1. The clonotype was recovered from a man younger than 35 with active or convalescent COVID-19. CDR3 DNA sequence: TGTGCCAGCAGCCCACAGGGGGCACCTAACACCGGGGAGCTGTTTTTT. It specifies CASSPQGAPNTGELFF.